The TCR beta chain under discussion was sequenced for a study of vaccination effects on CD4 cells after COVID-19. Findings of the study overall: The authors studied few convalescent patients and collected no early post-infection timepoints. The study found that only 1 of 255 vaccine-induced clones from healthy vaccinees cross-reacted with common cold coronaviruses.

This clone was observed once. As yet, its antigen is unknown. The assay was immunoSEQ multiplex PCR, and TCRdb's table has in-frame clones only and misses some. The table lists tens of thousands of clones, around 74% of them singletons, with 15% to 20% in the top ten. After expansion with viral peptide pools in the ViraFEST assay, antigen-specific CD4+ T cells were sequenced. Having been cultured for around ten days, the cells underwent CD4+ T cell isolation. The study found no prior SARS-CoV-2 infection in the vaccine recipients, who tested negative for nucleocapsid antibodies. The starting material was CD4+ T cells from PBMCs cultured with HCoV-NL63 spike peptides, obtained before COVID-19 vaccination. This TCR derives from a human donor who received a COVID-19 vaccine.

The DNA of the CDR3 is TGTGCCATCAGTGAGGCTAGCGGGGGTCCGACGGACTACGAGCAGTACTTC. Amino acids: CAISEASGGPTDYEQYF. The chain recombines TRBV10-3 with TRBJ2-7, with 10 bases that match TRBD2. This CDR3 has 17 residues. The V gene end was trimmed by 2 bases and the J gene end by 3 bases; junction bases not matched to a gene: 10. Germline V gene data show CDR1 as ENHRY and CDR2 as SYGVKD.